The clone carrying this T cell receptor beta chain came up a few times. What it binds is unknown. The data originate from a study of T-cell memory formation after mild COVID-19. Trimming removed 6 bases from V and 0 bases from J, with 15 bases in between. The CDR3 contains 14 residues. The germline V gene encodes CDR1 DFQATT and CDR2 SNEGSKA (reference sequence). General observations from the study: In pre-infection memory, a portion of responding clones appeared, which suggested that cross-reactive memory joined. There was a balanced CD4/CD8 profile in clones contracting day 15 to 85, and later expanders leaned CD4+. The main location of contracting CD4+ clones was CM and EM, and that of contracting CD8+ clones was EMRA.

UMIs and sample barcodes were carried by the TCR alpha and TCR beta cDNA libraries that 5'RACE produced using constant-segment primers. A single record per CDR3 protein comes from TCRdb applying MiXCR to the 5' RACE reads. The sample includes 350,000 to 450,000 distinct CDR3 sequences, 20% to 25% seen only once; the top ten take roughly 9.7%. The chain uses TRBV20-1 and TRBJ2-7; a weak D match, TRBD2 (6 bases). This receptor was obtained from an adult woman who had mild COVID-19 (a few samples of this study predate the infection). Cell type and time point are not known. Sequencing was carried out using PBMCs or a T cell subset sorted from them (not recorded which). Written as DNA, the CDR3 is TGCAGTGCAAACCAACGGGGGAGCTCCTACGAGCAGTACTTC. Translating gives CSANQRGSSYEQYF.